The 5 T cell receptor beta chains presented below share a single source sample, sequenced in a study of identical twins. TCRdb re-called the 5' RACE reads through MiXCR, storing one row per CDR3 protein. This table has approximately 260,000 distinct CDR3 sequences, about 8.3% appearing once. A further study also used this sample, focusing on yellow fever vaccine responses in identical twins.

The specimen sequenced was CD8+ T cells sorted from blood. All receptors come from a woman between 18 and 29 years old in good health.

This chain joins TRBV29-1 and TRBJ1-1; TRBD1 matches at 7 bases. Germline lookup yields CDR1 SQVTM and CDR2 ANQGSEA. V lost 7 bases and J lost 1; bases outside the gene matches: 9. The CDR3 is 14 amino acids. CDR3 residues: CSAPPGQANTEAFF. CDR3 DNA: TGCAGCGCCCCCCCCGGACAGGCGAACACTGAAGCTTTCTTT.

Only a few counts were recorded for this clonotype. This chain connects TRBV2 to TRBJ2-1; 9 nucleotides agree with TRBD1. Germline trimming cut 6 bases from V and 9 bases from J; bases unmatched to any gene: 12. The length of the CDR3 is 15 residues. Germline V gives CDR1 SNHLY, CDR2 FYNNEI. The CDR3 reads CASRGTGTLTGEQFF. The CDR3 DNA reads as TGTGCCAGCAGGGGGACAGGGACCCTCACGGGTGAGCAGTTCTTC.

This clonotype has ten or more counts. The chain combines TRBV29-1 with TRBJ2-6; D gene unclear. The CDR3 is made up of 14 amino acids. Trimming took 1 base from V and 0 from J, leaving 4 bases between them. Germline values: CDR1 SQVTM, CDR2 ANQGSEA. The DNA of the CDR3 is TGCAGCGTTGAAGGCCTCTCTGGGGCCAACGTCCTGACTTTC. Its protein is CSVEGLSGANVLTF.

This rearrangement joins TRBV5-1 to TRBJ1-3; D is perhaps TRBD1 (5 bases). Looked up from germline, CDR1 is SGHRS and CDR2 is YFSETQ. The V end lost 3 bases, the J end lost 1 base, and 5 bases lay between the germline ends. This CDR3 spans 13 amino acids. The CDR3 DNA follows: TGCGCCAGCAGCTCAGGGTCTGGAAACACCATATATTTT. This codes for CASSSGSGNTIYF. The variable domain in full, completed from reference TRBV5-1 and TRBJ1-3, reads KAGVTQTPRYLIKTRGQQVTLSCSPISGHRSVSWYQQTPGQGLQFLFEYFSETQRNKGNFPGRFSGRQFSNSRSEMNVSTLELGDSALYLCASSSGSGNTIYFGEGSWLTVV.

This clonotype was seen repeatedly, ten times or more. This chain links TRBV7-9 with TRBJ2-2; D is undetermined. The germline gives CDR1 SEHNR, CDR2 FQNEAQ (reference sequence). CDR3 length: 12 amino acids. V was shortened by 3 bases and J by 4 bases, with 3 bases between the two germline ends. The CDR3 DNA is TGTGCCAGCAGCTTTGTCACCGGGGAGCTGTTTTTT. Protein sequence: CASSFVTGELFF.